This entry is about one TCR beta chain. The entry originates in a study of technical replicates of blood from several donors. This CDR3 is built from 15 residues. CDR1 is SGHRS, CDR2 YFSETQ, per germline. V was pared by 6 bases and J by 7 bases, with 8 bases of the junction left unmatched. Method: immunoSEQ multiplex PCR; TCRdb's copy keeps in-frame clones and lacks some. The sample includes 60,000 to 70,000 clones, about 90% of them seen just once. V usage is TRBV5-1 and J usage is TRBJ2-2; 11 bases map to TRBD2. The sample consisted of PBMCs. The receptor comes from a human donor in good health. Some clones in this sample may be carry-over from other donors' samples. The CDR3 DNA follows: TGCGCCAGCACCCAGACTAGCGGGACCCACGGGGAGCTGTTTTTT. Amino acid sequence: CASTQTSGTHGELFF.